These T cell receptor beta chains were read from a single sample in a study of blood T cell repertoires in COVID-19. Produced via immunoSEQ multiplex PCR; TCRdb's table is partial and in-frame only. The sample yields roughly 69,000 clones, roughly four fifths seen once. The specimen sequenced was peripheral blood. These receptors all come from a man between 45 and 60 years old with COVID-19, enrolled during active disease. Both conserved end residues are part of each CDR3. The D gene is left open where the match is weak. Size is stated for part of the rows, as once, few or many counts, or as a class when the clone is expanded.

>TRBV7-9|TRBJ2-7|TRBD1|once|15
CASSLFGTGGYEQYF
TGTGCCAGCAGCTTATTCGGGACAGGAGGCTACGAGCAGTACTTC
>TRBV25-1|TRBJ2-5|NA|NA|13
CASSGSPGETQYF
TGTGCCAGCAGTGGATCACCGGGAGAGACCCAGTACTTC
>TRBV7-2|TRBJ1-4|NA|NA|15
CASRLLGDSDEKLFF
TGTGCCAGCAGACTATTGGGTGACTCGGATGAAAAACTGTTTTTT
>TRBV2|TRBJ1-6|NA|NA|14
CASNGPSADSPLHF
TGTGCCAGCAATGGACCTTCAGCGGATTCACCCCTCCACTTT
>TRBV19|TRBJ1-2|TRBD1|NA|14
CASSTDDRAGGYTF
TGTGCCAGTAGTACCGATGACAGGGCTGGTGGCTACACCTTC
>TRBV18|TRBJ1-5|NA|NA|16
CASSPSTGGSHQPQHF
TGTGCCAGCTCACCTTCGACGGGAGGCTCCCATCAGCCCCAGCATTTT
>TRBV30|TRBJ2-3|NA|once|14
CAWDRNRGTDTQYF
TGTGCCTGGGACCGAAATCGCGGCACAGATACGCAGTATTTT
>TRBV14|TRBJ2-2|TRBD1|NA|17
CASSQTGRIRDTGELFF
TGTGCCAGCAGCCAGACAGGGAGAATTAGGGACACCGGGGAGCTGTTTTTT
>TRBV30|TRBJ1-5|TRBD1|few|13
CALGQGGNQPQHF
TGTGCCTTGGGACAGGGTGGCAATCAGCCCCAGCATTTT
>TRBV7-9|TRBJ2-7|NA|NA|14
CASSSDGQTYEQYF
TGTGCCAGCAGCTCCGACGGACAGACATACGAGCAGTACTTC
>TRBV30|TRBJ1-2|NA|NA|11
CAWMTDYGYTF
TGTGCCTGGATGACAGACTATGGCTACACCTTC
>TRBV5-1|TRBJ2-1|NA|NA|17
CASSPIGQSLGRGEQFF
TGCGCCAGCAGTCCCATAGGTCAGAGCCTCGGAAGGGGTGAGCAGTTCTTC
>TRBV12-5|TRBJ1-5|TRBD1|once|15
CASGLGGQENQPQHF
TGTGCTAGTGGTTTGGGGGGACAGGAGAATCAGCCCCAGCATTTT